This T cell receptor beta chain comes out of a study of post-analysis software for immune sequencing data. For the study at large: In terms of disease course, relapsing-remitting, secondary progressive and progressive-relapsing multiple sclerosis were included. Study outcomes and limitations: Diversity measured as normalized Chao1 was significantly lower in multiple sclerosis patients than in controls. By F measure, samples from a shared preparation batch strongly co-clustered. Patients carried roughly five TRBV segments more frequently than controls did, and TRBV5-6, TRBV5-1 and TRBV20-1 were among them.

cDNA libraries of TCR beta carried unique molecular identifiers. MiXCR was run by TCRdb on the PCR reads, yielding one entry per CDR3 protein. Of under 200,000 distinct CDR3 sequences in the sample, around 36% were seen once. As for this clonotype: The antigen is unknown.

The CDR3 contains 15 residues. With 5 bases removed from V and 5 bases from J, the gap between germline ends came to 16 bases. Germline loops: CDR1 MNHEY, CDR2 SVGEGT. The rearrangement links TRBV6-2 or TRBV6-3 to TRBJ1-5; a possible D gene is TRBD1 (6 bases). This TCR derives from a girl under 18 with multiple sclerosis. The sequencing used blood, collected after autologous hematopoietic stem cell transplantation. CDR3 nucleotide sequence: TGTGCCAGCAGTCTGCTCCGGGACAAAGATCAGCCCCAGCATTTT. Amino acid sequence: CASSLLRDKDQPQHF.